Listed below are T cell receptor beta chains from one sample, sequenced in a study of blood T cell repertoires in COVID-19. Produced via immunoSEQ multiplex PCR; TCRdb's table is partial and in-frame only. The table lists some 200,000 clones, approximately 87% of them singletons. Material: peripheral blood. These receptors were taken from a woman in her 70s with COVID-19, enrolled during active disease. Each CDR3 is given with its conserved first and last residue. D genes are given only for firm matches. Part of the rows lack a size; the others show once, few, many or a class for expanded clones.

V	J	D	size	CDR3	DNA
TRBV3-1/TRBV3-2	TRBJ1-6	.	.	CASSRNGAGGGSPLHF	TGTGCCAGCAGCCGAAATGGCGCGGGGGGCGGGTCACCCCTCCACTTT
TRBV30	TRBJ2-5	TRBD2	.	CAWSGAGIQETQYF	TGTGCCTGGAGTGGAGCGGGAATCCAAGAGACCCAGTACTTC
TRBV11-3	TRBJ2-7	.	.	CASSLNSAYEQYF	TGTGCCAGCAGCTTAAATTCAGCCTACGAGCAGTACTTC
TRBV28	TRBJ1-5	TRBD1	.	CASSRQGARQPQHF	TGTGCCAGCAGTCGCCAGGGGGCTCGGCAGCCCCAGCATTTT
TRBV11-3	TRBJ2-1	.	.	CASRSTGGLQFF	TGTGCCAGCAGATCCACTGGCGGGCTCCAGTTCTTC
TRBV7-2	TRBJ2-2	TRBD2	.	CASSSRGGSTTGELFF	TGTGCCAGCAGCTCCCGGGGGGGGAGCACCACCGGGGAGCTGTTTTTT
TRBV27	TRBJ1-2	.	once	CASSPVQGVKYGYTF	TGTGCCAGCAGTCCCGTACAGGGAGTTAAGTATGGCTACACCTTC
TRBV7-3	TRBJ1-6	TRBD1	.	CASRPGQGNSPLHF	TGTGCCAGCAGACCGGGACAGGGTAATTCACCCCTCCACTTT
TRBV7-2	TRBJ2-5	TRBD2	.	CASSPGGLAEKETQYF	TGTGCCAGCAGCCCCGGCGGACTAGCGGAAAAAGAGACCCAGTACTTC
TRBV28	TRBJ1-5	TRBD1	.	CASGYFGQGVNQPQHF	TGTGCCAGCGGTTATTTTGGGCAGGGGGTAAATCAGCCCCAGCATTTT
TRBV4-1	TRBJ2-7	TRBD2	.	CASSHFRAGSYEQYF	TGCGCCAGCAGCCACTTTCGAGCGGGGTCCTACGAGCAGTACTTC
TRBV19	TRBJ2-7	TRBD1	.	CASRDRVGEQYF	TGTGCCAGTAGGGACAGGGTAGGCGAGCAGTACTTC
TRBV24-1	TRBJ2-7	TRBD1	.	CATSASGQGTEQYF	TGTGCCACCAGTGCCTCGGGACAGGGGACCGAGCAGTACTTC